One TCR beta chain is described in this entry. Its antigen remains unidentified. V was pared by 4 bases and J by 6 bases, with 18 bases between. This CDR3 has 15 amino acids. Germline loops: CDR1 MNHEY, CDR2 SMNVEV (reference sequence). TCRdb passed the PCR reads through MiXCR, listing each CDR3 protein once. The sample has approximately 550,000 distinct CDR3 sequences, about 21% seen once. The entry originates in a study of molecular identifiers for immune sequencing clone quantification. Background on the study: The replicate experiment used RNA from about 21,000 or 97,000 naive CD8 cells. This RNA was split into five aliquots, and four of them were sequenced. Study results and limitations: Detection of one spiked Jurkat cell's TCR RNA reportedly worked in 750,000 to 1,000,000 naive cells.

This receptor was identified in a human donor in good health. Some libraries in this study had Jurkat cell RNA spiked in. The sample was naive CD8+ T cells from blood, with Jurkat cell RNA spiked in. The sample's subset: FACS-sorted CD8+CD4-CCR7+CD45RA+ naive T cells. The V call is TRBV27, the J call TRBJ1-1; tentatively, D is TRBD1 (6 bases). In nucleotides, the CDR3 is TGTGCCAGCAGTTGGGGGGCCTTTGGAACGGCTGAAGCTTTCTTT. Translating gives CASSWGAFGTAEAFF.